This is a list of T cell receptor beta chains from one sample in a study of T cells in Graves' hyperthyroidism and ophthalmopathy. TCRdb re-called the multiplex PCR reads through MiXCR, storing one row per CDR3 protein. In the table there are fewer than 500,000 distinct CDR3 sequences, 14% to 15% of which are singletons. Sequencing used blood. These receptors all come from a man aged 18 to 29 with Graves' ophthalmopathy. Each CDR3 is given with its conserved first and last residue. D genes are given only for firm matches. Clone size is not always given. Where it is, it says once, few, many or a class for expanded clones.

CDR3nt: TGTGCCAGCAGCCTGTCGGGGGGCTCACCCCTCCACTTT
CDR3aa: CASSLSGGSPLHF
abundance: many
j_gene: TRBJ1-6
v_gene: TRBV11-2
d_gene: .

CDR3nt: TGTGCCAGCAGTGAGGGGCCGAACCCCACAGATACGCAGTATTTT
CDR3aa: CASSEGPNPTDTQYF
abundance: few
j_gene: TRBJ2-3
v_gene: TRBV6-4
d_gene: .

CDR3nt: TGTGCCAGTGGCGGTACGCAGTATTTT
CDR3aa: CASGGTQYF
abundance: many
j_gene: TRBJ2-3
v_gene: TRBV6-1
d_gene: .

CDR3nt: TGCAGTGCTAGAGTCCCCTGGAACACTGAAGCTTTCTTT
CDR3aa: CSARVPWNTEAFF
abundance: .
j_gene: TRBJ1-1
v_gene: TRBV20-1
d_gene: .

CDR3nt: TGTGCCAGTAGTATAAGTGGCAGGGAGCGCGAAAAACTGTTTTTT
CDR3aa: CASSISGREREKLFF
abundance: few
j_gene: TRBJ1-4
v_gene: TRBV19
d_gene: .

CDR3nt: TGTGCCAGCAGCCCGATGTGGACCCCCTCCTATAATTCACCCCTCCACTTT
CDR3aa: CASSPMWTPSYNSPLHF
abundance: .
j_gene: TRBJ1-6
v_gene: TRBV7-6
d_gene: .

CDR3nt: TGTGCCAGTCATTCAGGGGCCGCTCCCTACGAGCAGTACTTC
CDR3aa: CASHSGAAPYEQYF
abundance: .
j_gene: TRBJ2-7
v_gene: TRBV19
d_gene: .

CDR3nt: TGTGCCAGCAGCGGTGGCCCCCATAGCACAGATACGCAGTATTTT
CDR3aa: CASSGGPHSTDTQYF
abundance: many
j_gene: TRBJ2-3
v_gene: TRBV9
d_gene: .

CDR3nt: TGTGCCAGCAGCTTAGTATCTAGCGAGCAGTACTTC
CDR3aa: CASSLVSSEQYF
abundance: .
j_gene: TRBJ2-7
v_gene: TRBV5-6
d_gene: .

CDR3nt: TGTGCCAGTAGTCCCGACGTGAATGGCTACACCTTC
CDR3aa: CASSPDVNGYTF
abundance: .
j_gene: TRBJ1-2
v_gene: TRBV19
d_gene: .

CDR3nt: TGTGCCAACAGGGGGGTCGACGATGAGCAGTTCTTC
CDR3aa: CANRGVDDEQFF
abundance: .
j_gene: TRBJ2-1
v_gene: TRBV5-4
d_gene: TRBD1

CDR3nt: TGTGCCAGCAGCTTACGAGCGGCCTCGAACACCGGGGAGCTGTTTTTT
CDR3aa: CASSLRAASNTGELFF
abundance: many
j_gene: TRBJ2-2
v_gene: TRBV7-2
d_gene: .

CDR3nt: TGTGCCAGCAGCTTAGAGCCGGGACTAGCGGGAGACGTCACAGATACGCAGTATTTT
CDR3aa: CASSLEPGLAGDVTDTQYF
abundance: many
j_gene: TRBJ2-3
v_gene: TRBV11-3
d_gene: TRBD2

CDR3nt: TGTGCCAGCAGCTTCGACCGGGGGGGCACAGATACGCAGTATTTT
CDR3aa: CASSFDRGGTDTQYF
abundance: few
j_gene: TRBJ2-3
v_gene: TRBV4-2
d_gene: TRBD2

CDR3nt: TGTGCCATCAGTGAAGGGGGTGGTAGCAATCAGCCCCAGCATTTT
CDR3aa: CAISEGGGSNQPQHF
abundance: .
j_gene: TRBJ1-5
v_gene: TRBV10-3
d_gene: .

CDR3nt: TGCGCCAGCAGCACTGACCAGGGGGGCTACACCTTC
CDR3aa: CASSTDQGGYTF
abundance: few
j_gene: TRBJ1-2
v_gene: TRBV5-1
d_gene: .

CDR3nt: TGTGCCAGCAGTTTATCCAGCGGGGGGTACGAGCAGTACTTC
CDR3aa: CASSLSSGGYEQYF
abundance: few
j_gene: TRBJ2-7
v_gene: TRBV27
d_gene: TRBD2

CDR3nt: TGTGCCAGCTCACCAAACAGACAGGGGTCTGGAAACACCATATATTTT
CDR3aa: CASSPNRQGSGNTIYF
abundance: .
j_gene: TRBJ1-3
v_gene: TRBV18
d_gene: TRBD1

CDR3nt: TGTGCCAGCAGCCAGGACGGGAGCTCCTACGAGCAGTACTTC
CDR3aa: CASSQDGSSYEQYF
abundance: many
j_gene: TRBJ2-7
v_gene: TRBV7-9
d_gene: .

CDR3nt: TGTGCCAGCAGGATAGCGGGAGCCTCCTACGAGCAGTACTTC
CDR3aa: CASRIAGASYEQYF
abundance: .
j_gene: TRBJ2-7
v_gene: TRBV7-3
d_gene: TRBD2

CDR3nt: TGTGCCAGTAACCCGGAGACATCATGGGATCAGCCCCAGCATTTT
CDR3aa: CASNPETSWDQPQHF
abundance: .
j_gene: TRBJ1-5
v_gene: TRBV19
d_gene: .

CDR3nt: TGTGCCAGCAGCTTGGGCGGGGGGGAGCCCCAGCATTTT
CDR3aa: CASSLGGGEPQHF
abundance: many
j_gene: TRBJ1-5
v_gene: TRBV7-9
d_gene: .